This T cell receptor beta chain was sequenced for a study of blood T cell repertoires in COVID-19 (dated by TCRdb to about 2020). Background on the whole study: The collaborator samples originated in the United States, Italy and Spain and spanned the acute and convalescent phases of COVID-19. A freely available public database, intended as a resource for researchers studying the immune response to SARS-CoV-2, is where the repertoires were released. Where available, HLA class I and class II types were obtained from metadata supplied by the sample provider rather than from assay-based typing. The sample metadata nearly always contained a de-identified subject ID, COVID-19 status, age in years and sex. The material from the prospective study consisted of cDNA or gDNA derived from T cells, B-cell-depleted T cells, or PBMCs. Samples came from the ongoing ImmuneRACE study (first 160 participants) plus 1,254 subjects from 6 global collaborators. Deeply sampled blood TCRbeta repertoires from subjects exposed to, actively infected with, or recovered from COVID-19 were included in the dataset.

Broader findings and caveats from the paper: The amount of clinical and demographic metadata varied by source and participant and was provided uncurated.

Whole blood was collected in K2EDTA tubes by collaborating institutions according to the institutions' own protocols. For TCRbeta analysis, collaborator samples were shipped as frozen whole blood, as isolated PBMCs, or as DNA extracted from either sample type. Reading from cysteine to phenylalanine, the CDR3 counts 15 amino acids. Solely the CDR3 DNA is kept, with 45 bases framed from the first base. From the germline V gene, CDR1 is MNHEY and CDR2 is SVGEGT. V is pruned by 0 bases and J by 5 bases, leaving 5 bases of the junction without a gene match. About this clone: The target of this receptor is not known. The input lacks base qualities; no much larger clone sits a single base away.

The immunoSEQ Assay, a bias-controlled multiplex PCR, was used to amplify TCRbeta CDR3 regions from genomic DNA. The original pipeline was this. The number of nucleated cells in each sample was estimated from the amplification of reference gene primers within the assay. Sequence reads were collapsed and filtered to measure the absolute abundance of every unique TCRbeta CDR3 rearrangement. For each sample, productive Simpson clonality was calculated by taking the square root of Simpson's diversity index across productive rearrangements. TCRdb took over this immuneACCESS table, retaining in-frame rearrangements with V and J assigned. Such tables are incomplete; in checked studies, under half of the missing clones stem from an unresolved V gene, and the remainder is unexplained. The V and J calls and clone size are taken from that table; D and trimming were inferred from the DNA. The sample data list 250,000 or so clones, and around nine tenths of these were observed just once. The top ten hold roughly 2.5% of the sample.

In this chain, TRBV6-2 or TRBV6-3 is recombined with TRBJ1-2; 8 bases in between match TRBD1. The sequence derives from a woman aged 55 to 70 with acute or convalescent COVID-19. Specimen: peripheral blood. The DNA reads as follows: TGTGCCAGCAGTTACTCAGACAGGGGTTTATATGGCTACACCTTC. It translates to CASSYSDRGLYGYTF.